What follows describes a single T cell receptor (beta chain). Germline-derived CDR1 and CDR2 are LNHNV and YYDKDF (reference sequence). J lost 7 bases, V lost 2 bases, and 5 bases had no gene match. The CDR3 has 15 residues. The source of the sample is a study of blood T cell repertoires in COVID-19. Study at large: Donors in the United States, Italy and Spain gave samples during acute or convalescent COVID-19. Nucleic acid was either cDNA or gDNA, and it came from T cells, B-cell-depleted T cells, or PBMCs.

Original analysis: Researchers report that nucleated cell counts were estimated from reference gene primer amplification. Method: immunoSEQ multiplex PCR; TCRdb's copy keeps in-frame clones and lacks some. That table furnishes V, J and clone size, whereas the DNA furnished D and trimming. In the table there are roughly 90,000 clones, over 70% of which are singletons. Sequencing was done on a sample of peripheral blood. The gene calls are TRBV15 and TRBJ1-4; 9 nucleotides match TRBD1. The sequence was obtained from a woman of 80 years or more with active or convalescent COVID-19. DNA for the CDR3: TGTGCCACCAGCAGAACAGGGGGCCTCGGTGAAAAACTGTTTTTT. Protein: CATSRTGGLGEKLFF.